The present T cell receptor beta chain was sequenced within a study of T cell clonotyping in hematopoietic cell transplantation. Trimming removed 4 bases at V and 5 bases at J, with 19 bases between. The CDR3 is 15 residues long. CDR1 is SGHNT, CDR2 YYREEE, per germline (reference sequence). The study's findings and limits: At the given depth, recipient repertoires were over 95% de novo clonotypes. Graft donor and pretransplant recipient Inverse Simpson Index values predicted broader posttransplant TCR diversity. Cells were unsorted, so CD4 and CD8 contributions were not separated.

The table came from immunoSEQ multiplex PCR; TCRdb's copy has only in-frame clones and leaves some out. The sample includes approximately 44,000 clones, 94% seen only once; the top ten take about 0.86%. A word on this clone: The antigen is unknown.

The V and J genes are TRBV5-4 and TRBJ2-7; D might be TRBD1 or TRBD2, each matching 5 bases. Sample: peripheral blood mononuclear cells. The TCR comes from a woman in her 50s in good health. Some clones in this sample may be carry-over from other donors' samples. In DNA, the CDR3 is TGTGCCAGCAGCACCCGGGACGGAGCCTGGGACGAGCAGTACTTC. Amino acid sequence: CASSTRDGAWDEQYF.